This T cell receptor (beta chain) comes out of a study of cytomegalovirus exposure and HLA in healthy donors. Turning to the study itself: Earlier work reported approximately 100 million unique TCR beta sequences from roughly 180 million T cells. The study's findings and limits: Later work showed greater clonal expansion in HLA-associated TCR beta chains than in equally common others. Despite most TCR sequences being rare, some public TCRs occurred in many donors.

The CDR3 length is 13 residues. CDR1 is KGHSH and CDR2 is LQKENI in the germline V gene. With 2 bases removed from V and 1 base from J, the gap between germline ends came to 5 bases. Though nominally healthy at sampling, donors likely had unrecorded immune exposures. With 60 Vbeta and 13 Jbeta primers, the PCR was carried out. The method was immunoSEQ multiplex PCR; TCRdb's version includes in-frame clones alone and lacks a portion of them. This sample carries about 110,000 clones, with roughly 3.5% going to the ten biggest clones. As concerns this clone: Its antigen is unknown. This same CDR3 is encoded by further DNA sequences in the sample.

This clonotype was sampled from a man between 18 and 35 years old in good health and CMV-seronegative. This chain joins TRBV18 and TRBJ1-1; maybe TRBD1 (5 bases). The sample comprised PBMCs. The CDR3, as DNA: TGTGCCAGCTCACCAACAGGGAACACTGAAGCTTTCTTT. Its protein product is CASSPTGNTEAFF.